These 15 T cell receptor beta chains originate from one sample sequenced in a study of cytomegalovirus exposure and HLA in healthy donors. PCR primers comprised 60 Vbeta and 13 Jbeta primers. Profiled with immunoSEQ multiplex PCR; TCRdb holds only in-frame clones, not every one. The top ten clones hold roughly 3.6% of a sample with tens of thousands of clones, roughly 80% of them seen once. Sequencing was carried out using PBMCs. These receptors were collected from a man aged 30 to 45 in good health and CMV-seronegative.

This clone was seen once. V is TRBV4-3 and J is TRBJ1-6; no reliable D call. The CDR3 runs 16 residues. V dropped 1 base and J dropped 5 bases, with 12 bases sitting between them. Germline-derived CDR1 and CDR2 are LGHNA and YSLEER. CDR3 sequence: CASSQGRVLNNSPLHF. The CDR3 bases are TGCGCCAGCAGCCAAGGGAGGGTCCTGAATAATTCACCCCTCCACTTT.

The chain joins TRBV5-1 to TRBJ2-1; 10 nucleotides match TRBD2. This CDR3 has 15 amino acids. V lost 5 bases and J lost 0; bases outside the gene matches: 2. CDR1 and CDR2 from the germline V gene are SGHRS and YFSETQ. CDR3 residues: CASRPSGSSYNEQFF. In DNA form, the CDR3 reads TGCGCCAGCAGACCTAGCGGGAGCTCCTACAATGAGCAGTTCTTC.

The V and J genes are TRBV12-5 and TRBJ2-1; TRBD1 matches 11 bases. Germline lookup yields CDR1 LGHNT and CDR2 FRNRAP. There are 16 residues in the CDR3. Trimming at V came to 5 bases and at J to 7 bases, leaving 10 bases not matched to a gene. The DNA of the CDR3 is TGTGCTAGTGGTCTGGCCGGGACAGGGGGATGGAATGAGCAGTTCTTC. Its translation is CASGLAGTGGWNEQFF.

CDR3 loop: CSALRGPAKNIQYF. The CDR3 nucleotides read TGCAGCGCCCTCAGGGGACCGGCCAAAAACATTCAGTACTTC. V and J are TRBV29-1 and TRBJ2-4; D may be TRBD1 (6 bases). Per the germline V gene, CDR1 is SQVTM and CDR2 is ANQGSEA. The V end was cut by 7 bases, the J end by 1 base, with 14 bases between. The CDR3 runs 14 residues.

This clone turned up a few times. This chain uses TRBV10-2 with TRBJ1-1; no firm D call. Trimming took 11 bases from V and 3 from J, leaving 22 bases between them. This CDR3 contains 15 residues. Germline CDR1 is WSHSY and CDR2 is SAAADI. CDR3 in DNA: TGCGCCCAACAATTCTATTCCGGGGAGGACACTGAAGCTTTCTTT. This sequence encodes CAQQFYSGEDTEAFF.

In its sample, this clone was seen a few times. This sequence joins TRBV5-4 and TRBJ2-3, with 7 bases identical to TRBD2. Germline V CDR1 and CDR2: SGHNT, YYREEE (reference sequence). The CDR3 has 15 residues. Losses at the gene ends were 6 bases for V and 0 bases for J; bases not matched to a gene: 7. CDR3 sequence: CASTPYSGSTDTQYF. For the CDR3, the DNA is TGTGCCAGCACACCTTATAGCGGGAGCACAGATACGCAGTATTTT.

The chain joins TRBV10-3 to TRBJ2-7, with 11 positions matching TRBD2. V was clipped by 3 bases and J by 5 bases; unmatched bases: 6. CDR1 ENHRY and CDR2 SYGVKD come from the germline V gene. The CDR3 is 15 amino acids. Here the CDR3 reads CAISELAGEGHEQYF. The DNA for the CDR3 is TGTGCCATCAGTGAACTAGCGGGAGAGGGCCACGAGCAGTACTTC.

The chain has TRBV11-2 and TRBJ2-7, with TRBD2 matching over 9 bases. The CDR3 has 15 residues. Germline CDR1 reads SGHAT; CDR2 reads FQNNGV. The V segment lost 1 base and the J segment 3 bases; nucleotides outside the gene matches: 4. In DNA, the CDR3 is TGTGCCAGCAGCTTAGCCGCTAGCGGGAACTACGAGCAGTACTTC. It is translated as CASSLAASGNYEQYF.

This CDR3 is CASSQTSYTASEQYF. Written as DNA, the CDR3 is TGCGCCAGCAGCCAAACCTCCTACACAGCTTCCGAGCAGTACTTC. The gene calls are TRBV4-1 and TRBJ2-7, with D unclear. Germline CDR1 and CDR2: MGHRA and YSYEKL. Trimming stripped 2 bases from V and 6 bases from J, with 17 bases between. The CDR3 sequence is 15 residues long.

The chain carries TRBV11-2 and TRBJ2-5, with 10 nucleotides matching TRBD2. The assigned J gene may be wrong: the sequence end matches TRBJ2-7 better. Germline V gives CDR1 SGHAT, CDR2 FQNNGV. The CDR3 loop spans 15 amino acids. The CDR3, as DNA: TGTGCCAGCAGCTTCGGGACTAGCGACTCCTACGAGCAGTACTTC. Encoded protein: CASSFGTSDSYEQYF.

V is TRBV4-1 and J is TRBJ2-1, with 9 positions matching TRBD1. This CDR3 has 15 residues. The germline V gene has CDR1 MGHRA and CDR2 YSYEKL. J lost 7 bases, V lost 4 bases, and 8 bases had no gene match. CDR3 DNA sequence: TGCGCCAGCAGCCTAACCGGGACAGGGAGGAATGAGCAGTTCTTC. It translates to CASSLTGTGRNEQFF.

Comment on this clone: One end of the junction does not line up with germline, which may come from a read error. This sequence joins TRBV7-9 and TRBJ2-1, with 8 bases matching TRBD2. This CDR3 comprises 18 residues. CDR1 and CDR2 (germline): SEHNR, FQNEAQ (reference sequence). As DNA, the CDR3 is TGTTCCAGCAGCTTAAGGGTTATTGGTAGCGGGGCTAACAATGAGCAGTTCTTC. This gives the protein CSSSLRVIGSGANNEQFF.

The CDR3 region has the DNA TGCGCCAGCAGCTATACAGTTCTTGGCTATGGCTACACCTTC. Its protein is CASSYTVLGYGYTF. The chain uses TRBV5-1 and TRBJ1-2, with no clear D. CDR3 length: 14 residues. The germline V and J ends were trimmed by 3 bases and 4 bases, with 13 bases remaining between them. CDR1 SGHRS and CDR2 YFSETQ come from the germline V gene.

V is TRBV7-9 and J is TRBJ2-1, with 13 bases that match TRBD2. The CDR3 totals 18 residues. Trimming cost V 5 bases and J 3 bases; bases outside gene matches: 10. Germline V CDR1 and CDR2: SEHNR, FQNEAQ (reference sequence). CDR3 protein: CASSLQGTSGKIYNEQFF. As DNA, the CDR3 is TGTGCCAGCAGCCTACAGGGGACTAGCGGGAAGATCTACAATGAGCAGTTCTTC.

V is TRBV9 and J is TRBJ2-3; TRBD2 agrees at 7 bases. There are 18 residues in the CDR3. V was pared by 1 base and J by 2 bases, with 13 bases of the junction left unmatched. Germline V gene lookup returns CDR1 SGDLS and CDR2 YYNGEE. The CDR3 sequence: CASSVSIKTSRYTDTQYF. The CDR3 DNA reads TGTGCCAGCAGCGTATCGATTAAGACTAGCCGGTACACAGATACGCAGTATTTT. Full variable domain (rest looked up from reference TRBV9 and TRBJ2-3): DSGVTQTPKHLITATGQRVTLRCSPRSGDLSVYWYQQSLDQGLQFLIQYYNGEERAKGNILERFSAQQFPDLHSELNLSSLELGDSALYFCASSVSIKTSRYTDTQYFGPGTRLTVL.